This entry lists 24 T cell receptor beta chains sequenced from one sample in a study of blood T cell repertoires in COVID-19 (dated by TCRdb to the early 2020s). The library was made by the immunoSEQ multiplex PCR assay. Entries here come from immuneACCESS through TCRdb and include only in-frame sequences with V and J called. Some clones fail to appear in such tables; in the studies checked, an unresolved V gene covers under half of the shortfall, and the cause of the remainder is unknown. The sample table contains 250,000 to 350,000 clones; only one count was recorded for 70% to 90% of them. Approximately 4% of the sample is taken by the ten largest. The source material was peripheral blood. The receptor source for this set is a woman between 45 and 60 years old with active or convalescent COVID-19.

The V call is TRBV4-2, the J call TRBJ1-6, with 7 bases identical to TRBD1. The CDR3 is made up of 16 amino acids. Germline CDR1 reads LGHNA; CDR2 reads YNFKEQ. V lost 5 bases, J lost 0 bases, and 4 bases stayed unmatched. The CDR3 sequence is CASSTTGSSYNSPLHF. The DNA for the CDR3 is TGTGCCAGCAGCACGACAGGGAGCTCCTATAATTCACCCCTCCACTTT.

The chain uses TRBV5-5 and TRBJ2-3; unclear D gene. Germline CDR1 reads SGHKS; CDR2 reads YYEKEE (reference sequence). There are 14 residues in the CDR3. Trimming shortened V by 3 bases and J by 1 base, and 9 bases separated the two germline ends. The CDR3 DNA reads as TGTGCCAGCAGCTACGACACAGGCACAGATACGCAGTATTTT. Translating it yields CASSYDTGTDTQYF.

Remarks on this clone: The same CDR3 can be traced to other DNA sequences in this sample. This chain links TRBV27 with TRBJ2-3; a possible D gene is TRBD1 (6 bases). CDR1 and CDR2 (germline): MNHEY, SMNVEV (reference sequence). Trimming took off 6 bases at V and 3 bases at J, with 7 bases between the two ends. The CDR3 has 12 amino acids. The CDR3 here is CASSRGTDTQYF. The CDR3 DNA reads TGTGCCAGCAGCAGGGGAACAGATACGCAGTATTTT.

The V and J genes are TRBV7-9 and TRBJ2-1; 9 bases are shared with TRBD2. The CDR3 length is 16 residues. Germline-derived CDR1 and CDR2 are SEHNR and FQNEAQ (reference sequence). The V and J ends lost 2 bases and 6 bases, in that order; junction bases with no gene match: 8. The CDR3: CASSLIPAGGRNEQFF. Here the CDR3 DNA reads TGTGCCAGCAGCTTAATCCCAGCGGGAGGCCGCAATGAGCAGTTCTTC.

This sequence joins TRBV19 and TRBJ1-5; D unclear. CDR3 length: 15 amino acids. The germline CDR1 and CDR2 sequences are LNHDA and SQIVND (reference sequence). Deletions cut 4 bases from V and 2 bases from J, with 12 bases between. CDR3 DNA: TGTGCCAGTAGTAGGGCAGGCGTTGGCAATCAGCCCCAGCATTTT. Amino acid sequence: CASSRAGVGNQPQHF.

The chain couples TRBV2 to TRBJ1-5; no firm D call. The germline V gene encodes CDR1 SNHLY and CDR2 FYNNEI. CDR3 length equals 13 residues. Trimming left V 4 bases short and J 4 bases short, with 8 bases between. CDR3 sequence reads: CASSGAGNQPQHF. As DNA, the CDR3 is TGTGCCAGCAGTGGGGCGGGGAATCAGCCCCAGCATTTT. Full variable domain (missing parts from reference TRBV2 and TRBJ1-5): EPEVTQTPSHQVTQMGQEVILRCVPISNHLYFYWYRQILGQKVEFLVSFYNNEISEKSEIFDDQFSVERPDGSNFTLKIRSTKLEDSAMYFCASSGAGNQPQHFGDGTRLSIL.

V usage is TRBV6-2 or TRBV6-3 and J usage is TRBJ2-7; the D is unclear. This CDR3 spans 13 amino acids. Germline V gene data show CDR1 as MNHEY and CDR2 as SVGEGT. Trimming removed 0 bases from V and 2 bases from J, with 5 bases in between. CDR3 amino acids: CASSYSLTYEQYF. CDR3 DNA: TGTGCCAGCAGTTACTCCCTAACCTACGAGCAGTACTTC.

The chain recombines TRBV10-3 with TRBJ1-3; 8 bases map to TRBD1. This CDR3 has 15 amino acids. Germline V lookup: CDR1 ENHRY, CDR2 SYGVKD. Germline trimming cut 7 bases from V and 4 bases from J; bases unmatched to any gene: 9. The CDR3 protein is CAITTGGLGGNTIYF. The CDR3 DNA reads as TGTGCCATCACCACAGGGGGTCTGGGGGGAAACACCATATATTTT.

V usage is TRBV5-6 and J usage is TRBJ1-2; D might be TRBD1 (5 bases). V was cut by 0 bases and J by 3 bases, with 15 bases left in between. The germline gives CDR1 SGHDT, CDR2 YYEEEE. The CDR3 runs to 16 residues. The CDR3 DNA reads as TGTGCCAGCAGCTTGGGGGCAGGGTCAAGGGACTATGGCTACACCTTC. Its translation is CASSLGAGSRDYGYTF.

The rearrangement joins TRBV5-1 to TRBJ1-2; 8 positions match TRBD1. This CDR3 spans 15 amino acids. Germline trimming cut 5 bases from V and 4 bases from J; bases unmatched to any gene: 10. In germline, CDR1 is SGHRS, CDR2 YFSETQ. The CDR3 DNA sequence: TGCGCCAGCAGATTCGGACAGGGAGTCGGCTATGGCTACACCTTC. The encoded protein is CASRFGQGVGYGYTF.

This clone was observed a single time. V is TRBV6-2 or TRBV6-3 and J is TRBJ2-3, with 12 bases fitting TRBD2. CDR1 and CDR2 (germline): MNHEY, SVGEGT. Germline trimming cut 6 bases from V and 2 bases from J; bases unmatched to any gene: 9. The CDR3 loop spans 17 amino acids. CDR3 coding DNA: TGTGCCAGCAGCCGGGGACTAGCGGGTCCTTTCACAGATACGCAGTATTTT. This gives the protein CASSRGLAGPFTDTQYF.

The genes are TRBV3-1 (or the pseudogene TRBV3-2) and TRBJ1-5; TRBD1 matches 8 bases. From germline, CDR1 is LGHDT and CDR2 YNNKEL (reference sequence). There are 17 residues in the CDR3. V was pared by 4 bases and J by 5 bases, with 13 bases of the junction left unmatched. CDR3 DNA sequence: TGTGCCAGCAGCCCCCGGACCGGCAGGGGGCGTGATCAGCCCCAGCATTTT. Amino acids: CASSPRTGRGRDQPQHF.

In its sample, this clone was seen once. V gene TRBV6-2 or TRBV6-3 combines with J gene TRBJ2-7; D is possibly TRBD2 (6 bases). The CDR3 is 14 amino acids. Trimming pared 6 bases from V and 7 bases from J, leaving 19 bases between. The germline CDR1 and CDR2 sequences are MNHEY and SVGEGT. The CDR3 spells CASSLASTGGEQYF. CDR3 coding DNA: TGTGCCAGCAGCCTGGCCAGCACCGGAGGGGAGCAGTACTTC.

The rearrangement links TRBV9 to TRBJ2-7, with 8 nucleotides matching TRBD2. CDR1 is SGDLS and CDR2 is YYNGEE in the germline V gene. CDR3 length: 15 residues. With 0 bases clipped from V and 2 bases from J, the junction kept 4 bases outside the gene matches. CDR3 nucleotides: TGTGCCAGCAGCGTAGGGGACGGGAGGGCCTACGAGCAGTACTTC. Translation gives CASSVGDGRAYEQYF.

The V gene is TRBV19, the J gene TRBJ1-4, with TRBD1 identical over 7 bases. Germline CDR1 is LNHDA and CDR2 is SQIVND (reference sequence). J lost 5 bases, V lost 5 bases, and 5 bases had no gene match. CDR3 length equals 14 residues. CDR3 in DNA: TGTGCCAGTAGTCGTAACAGGGGAAATGAAAAACTGTTTTTT. It specifies CASSRNRGNEKLFF. Filled out from reference TRBV19 and TRBJ1-4, the complete variable domain reads DGGITQSPKYLFRKEGQNVTLSCEQNLNHDAMYWYRQDPGQGLRLIYYSQIVNDFQKGDIAEGYSVSREKKESFPLTVTSAQKNPTAFYLCASSRNRGNEKLFFGSGTQLSVL.

The rearrangement uses TRBV7-2 and TRBJ1-1; TRBD1 might be the D (6 bases). Trimming removed 5 bases from V and 4 bases from J, with 14 bases in between. The CDR3 loop spans 14 amino acids. The germline V gene encodes CDR1 SGHTA and CDR2 FQGNSA. CDR3 DNA: TGTGCCAGCAGCCTATCAGGGGTAAGCACTGAAGCTTTCTTT. It translates to CASSLSGVSTEAFF.

V usage is TRBV6-2 or TRBV6-3 and J usage is TRBJ2-7; 11 positions agree with TRBD1. From germline, CDR1 is MNHEY and CDR2 SVGEGT. Trimming took 2 bases from V and 5 from J; bases not matched to a gene: 5. This CDR3 spans 15 amino acids. CDR3 in DNA: TGTGCCAGCAGTTACGGACAGGGGGCAGCAAACGAGCAGTACTTC. It translates to CASSYGQGAANEQYF.

The V and J genes are TRBV7-2 and TRBJ2-1; possible D gene TRBD2, 5 bases. Germline CDR1 SGHTA, CDR2 FQGNSA. This CDR3 spans 13 amino acids. V was trimmed by 0 bases and J by 10 bases, leaving 10 bases between them. The CDR3 DNA sequence: TGTGCCAGCAGCTTAGCAAGGACTGGCGAGCAGTTCTTC. Amino acids: CASSLARTGEQFF.

This sequence joins TRBV7-9 and TRBJ2-2; D gene ambiguous. CDR1 and CDR2 from the germline V gene are SEHNR and FQNEAQ (reference sequence). This CDR3 region has 13 residues. V gave up 5 bases and J gave up 1 base, with 5 bases separating them. This CDR3 reads CASSPKNTGELFF. For the CDR3, the DNA is TGTGCCAGCAGCCCTAAGAACACCGGGGAGCTGTTTTTT. The variable domain in full, completed from reference TRBV7-9 and TRBJ2-2, reads DTGVSQNPRHKITKRGQNVTFRCDPISEHNRLYWYRQTLGQGPEFLTYFQNEAQLEKSRLLSDRFSAERPKGSFSTLEIQRTEQGDSAMYLCASSPKNTGELFFGEGSRLTVL.

The gene calls are TRBV2 and TRBJ1-4; unclear D gene. Germline assignment: CDR1 SNHLY and CDR2 FYNNEI. V dropped 1 base and J dropped 0 bases, with 6 bases sitting between them. The CDR3 is 15 amino acids. CDR3 sequence reads: CASSEGGATNEKLFF. CDR3 nucleotides: TGTGCCAGCAGTGAAGGCGGTGCAACTAATGAAAAACTGTTTTTT.

The V gene is TRBV7-2, the J gene TRBJ2-3; D uncertain. The germline gives CDR1 SGHTA, CDR2 FQGNSA. CDR3 length equals 15 residues. The germline V and J ends were trimmed by 1 base and 2 bases, with 10 bases remaining between them. The CDR3 region is CASSLVAAFTDTQYF. The CDR3 bases are TGTGCCAGCAGCTTAGTTGCGGCCTTCACAGATACGCAGTATTTT.

J is TRBJ2-2 and V is TRBV5-4; TRBD1 matches at 10 bases. V shed 4 bases and J 5 bases; nucleotides not matched to a gene: 8. The length of the CDR3 is 16 residues. CDR1 and CDR2 (germline): SGHNT, YYREEE (reference sequence). The CDR3 loop reads CASSLTGQGFTGELFF. The CDR3 bases are TGTGCCAGCAGCCTTACGGGACAGGGGTTTACCGGGGAGCTGTTTTTT.

The chain couples TRBV27 to TRBJ1-4; 7 nucleotides align to TRBD1. There are 14 residues in the CDR3. V was clipped by 3 bases and J by 7 bases; unmatched bases: 5. From germline, CDR1 is MNHEY and CDR2 SMNVEV (reference sequence). The CDR3 region has the DNA TGTGCCAGCAGTTTTCAGGGGGTGGGTGAAAAACTGTTTTTT. Its protein is CASSFQGVGEKLFF.

This chain links TRBV9 with TRBJ1-5, with no clear D. The CDR3 totals 16 residues. Trimming shortened V by 0 bases and J by 0 bases, and 10 bases separated the two germline ends. Germline V gene sequence: CDR1 SGDLS, CDR2 YYNGEE. The CDR3 coding sequence is TGTGCCAGCAGCGTAGGGGCGGGGAATAGCAATCAGCCCCAGCATTTT. Protein product: CASSVGAGNSNQPQHF.